Following are 2 T cell receptor beta chains from one sample sequenced in a study of T cell responses to AZD1222 COVID-19 vaccine. Data came from immunoSEQ multiplex PCR; TCRdb stores just in-frame clones and leaves some out. The sample lists about 110,000 clones; around 93% were seen once. The sample here was peripheral blood, taken on day 0 of AZD1222 vaccination. Receptors originate from an adult in good health.

The chain couples TRBV27 to TRBJ2-7; 8 bases are a match to TRBD1. This CDR3 is built from 15 residues. V lost 4 bases and J lost 3; bases outside the gene matches: 8. The germline V gene encodes CDR1 MNHEY and CDR2 SMNVEV (reference sequence). CDR3: CASSSKGQGVYEQYF. The DNA for the CDR3 is TGTGCCAGCAGTTCAAAAGGACAGGGAGTCTACGAGCAGTACTTC.

This rearrangement joins TRBV5-1 to TRBJ2-5; 7 positions agree with TRBD2. This CDR3 has 15 residues. V trimming: 4 bases; J trimming: 5 bases; junction bases outside the gene matches: 11. CDR1 and CDR2 (germline): SGHRS, YFSETQ. The CDR3 spells CASSRGGYNSETQYF. The CDR3 nucleotides are TGCGCCAGCAGCCGGGGAGGGTACAATAGCGAGACCCAGTACTTC.